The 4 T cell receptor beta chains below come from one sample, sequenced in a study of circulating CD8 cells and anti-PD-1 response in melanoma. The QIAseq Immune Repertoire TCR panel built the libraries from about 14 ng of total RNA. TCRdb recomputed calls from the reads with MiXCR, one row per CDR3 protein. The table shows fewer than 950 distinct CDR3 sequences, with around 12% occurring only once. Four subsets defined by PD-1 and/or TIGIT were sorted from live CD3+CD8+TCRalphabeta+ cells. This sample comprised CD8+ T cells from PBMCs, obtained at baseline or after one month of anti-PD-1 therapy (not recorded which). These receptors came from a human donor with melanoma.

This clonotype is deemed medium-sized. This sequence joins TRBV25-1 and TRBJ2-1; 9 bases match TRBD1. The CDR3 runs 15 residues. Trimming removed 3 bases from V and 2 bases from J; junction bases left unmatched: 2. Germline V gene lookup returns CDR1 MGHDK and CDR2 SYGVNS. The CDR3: CASSETGGAYNEQFF. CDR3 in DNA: TGTGCCAGCAGTGAGACAGGGGGAGCCTACAATGAGCAGTTCTTC.

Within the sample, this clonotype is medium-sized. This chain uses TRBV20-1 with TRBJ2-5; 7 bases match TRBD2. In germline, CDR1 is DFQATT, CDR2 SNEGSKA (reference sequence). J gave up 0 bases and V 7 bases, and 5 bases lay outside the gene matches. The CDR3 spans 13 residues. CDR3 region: CSGEGRYQETQYF. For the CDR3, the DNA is TGCAGTGGGGAGGGGAGGTACCAAGAGACCCAGTACTTC.

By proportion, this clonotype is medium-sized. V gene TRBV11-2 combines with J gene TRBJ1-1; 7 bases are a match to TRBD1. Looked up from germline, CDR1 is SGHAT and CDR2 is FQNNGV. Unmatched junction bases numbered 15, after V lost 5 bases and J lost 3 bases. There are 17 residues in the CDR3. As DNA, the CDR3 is TGTGCCAGCAGCATGACAGGGTTTGGGTTGGATGACACTGAAGCTTTCTTT. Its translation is CASSMTGFGLDDTEAFF.

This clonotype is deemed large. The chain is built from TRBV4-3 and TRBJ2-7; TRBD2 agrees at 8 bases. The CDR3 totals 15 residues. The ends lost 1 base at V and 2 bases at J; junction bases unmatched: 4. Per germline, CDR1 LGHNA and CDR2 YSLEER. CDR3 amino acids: CASSQASGGAYEQYF. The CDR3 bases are TGCGCCAGCAGCCAAGCCAGCGGGGGTGCCTACGAGCAGTACTTC.